This TCR beta chain comes out of a study of cytomegalovirus exposure and HLA in healthy donors. This clone was detected once. 13 Jbeta primers and 60 Vbeta primers were used for the PCR. This table comes from immunoSEQ multiplex PCR, and its TCRdb copy is limited to in-frame clones, with some not included. Of about 140,000 clones listed, roughly 79% are singletons. CDR1 and CDR2 (germline): MGHDK, SYGVNS. J lost 3 bases, V lost 0 bases, and 1 base had no gene match. The CDR3 sequence is 14 residues long. The specimen sequenced was PBMCs. The TCR was taken from a man aged 18 to 29 in good health and CMV-seronegative. V and J are TRBV25-1 and TRBJ2-5, with 7 bases identical to TRBD2. This CDR3 reads CASSEYGGEETQYF. The CDR3 nucleotides are TGTGCCAGCAGTGAATATGGGGGGGAAGAGACCCAGTACTTC.